The TCR beta chain under discussion was sequenced for a study of vaccination effects on CD4 cells after COVID-19. ViraFEST assay sequencing came after antigen-specific CD4+ T cells were expanded with viral peptide pools. Following an approximately 10-day culture, CD4+ T cells were purified. The person had a PCR-confirmed SARS-CoV-2 infection during March to December 2020. Remarks on this clone: What it recognizes is unknown.

CDR3 length: 18 residues. The table came from immunoSEQ multiplex PCR; TCRdb's copy has only in-frame clones and leaves some out. This table has under 60,000 clones, around 76% appearing once. The origin of this receptor is a human donor who had a prior SARS-CoV-2 infection. Here the sequenced sample was CD4+ T cells from PBMCs cultured with HIV peptides, taken before COVID-19 vaccination. Subset defined: HIV-1 Nef peptide pool negative control/reference culture. The J gene is TRBJ1-6, the V gene TRBV21-1; the table's D call, TRBD1, was not checked against the DNA. TRBV21-1 is tagged as a pseudogene. The CDR3 region is CASSKAKGDRGDNSPLHF. The CDR3, as DNA: TGTGCCAGCAGCAAAGCGAAGGGGGACAGGGGAGATAATTCACCCCTCCACTTT.